The 25 T cell receptor beta chains given below trace back to one sample, sequenced in a study of T-cell memory formation after mild COVID-19. Using its own MiXCR run on the 5' RACE reads, TCRdb lists one record per CDR3 protein. The sample has approximately 340,000 distinct CDR3 sequences, 10% to 15% seen once; the top ten hold about a fifth. What was sequenced was PBMCs or a T cell subset sorted from them (not recorded which). The source of these receptors is a man between 18 and 35 years old who had mild COVID-19 (a few samples of this study predate the infection). Cell type and time point are not known.

The V call is TRBV19, the J call TRBJ1-4, with D hard to call. Germline CDR1 LNHDA, CDR2 SQIVND (reference sequence). The CDR3 runs 14 residues. The V gene lost 7 bases and the J gene lost 8 bases, with 17 bases spanning the gap. Here the CDR3 DNA reads TGTGCCAGTACCGGCCGGGCCGCTGGGGAAAAACTGTTTTTT. Protein: CASTGRAAGEKLFF.

A few counts support this clonotype. The chain links TRBV29-1 to TRBJ2-5; TRBD1 aligns across 7 bases. The length of the CDR3 is 15 residues. V gave up 5 bases and J gave up 6 bases; unmatched junction bases: 15. The germline V gene encodes CDR1 SQVTM and CDR2 ANQGSEA. CDR3 loop: CSVRSSTRGRKTQYF. CDR3 DNA: TGCAGCGTTCGGTCCTCGACCAGGGGGAGAAAGACCCAGTACTTC. Combining the CDR3 with reference TRBV29-1 and TRBJ2-5 gives the whole variable domain SAVISQKPSRDICQRGTSLTIQCQVDSQVTMMFWYRQQPGQSLTLIATANQGSEATYESGFVIDKFPISRPNLTFSTLTVSNMSPEDSSIYLCSVRSSTRGRKTQYFGPGTRLLVL.

The chain has TRBV4-1 and TRBJ2-3; D remains ambiguous. This CDR3 region has 18 residues. V lost 0 bases and J 1 base, leaving 17 bases between the germline ends. The V gene's germline CDR1 is MGHRA and CDR2 YSYEKL. For the CDR3, the DNA is TGCGCCAGCAGCCAAGAGGTTATCGGCCTTAGGGGCACAGATACGCAGTATTTT. This gives the protein CASSQEVIGLRGTDTQYF.

This clonotype was recorded a few times. The rearrangement uses TRBV4-1 and TRBJ2-3, with a possible D match to TRBD2 (7 bases). The CDR3 has 15 amino acids. Trimming shortened V by 1 base and J by 3 bases, and 11 bases separated the two germline ends. Germline-derived CDR1 and CDR2 are MGHRA and YSYEKL. The CDR3 spells CASSQGGGQTDTQYF. CDR3 DNA sequence: TGCGCCAGCAGCCAAGGGGGGGGGCAAACAGATACGCAGTATTTT.

V is TRBV5-1 and J is TRBJ2-2, with 11 bases identical to TRBD1. Germline V gene lookup returns CDR1 SGHRS and CDR2 YFSETQ. J lost 5 bases, V lost 4 bases, and 4 bases had no gene match. This CDR3 has 15 amino acids. CDR3 sequence: CASSAGQGVTGELFF. CDR3 nucleotide sequence: TGCGCCAGCAGCGCGGGACAGGGGGTAACCGGGGAGCTGTTTTTT. Filled out from reference TRBV5-1 and TRBJ2-2, the complete variable domain reads KAGVTQTPRYLIKTRGQQVTLSCSPISGHRSVSWYQQTPGQGLQFLFEYFSETQRNKGNFPGRFSGRQFSNSRSEMNVSTLELGDSALYLCASSAGQGVTGELFFGEGSRLTVL.

This clonotype showed up many times. V and J are TRBV12-3 or TRBV12-4 and TRBJ2-7; D is possibly TRBD1 or TRBD2 (5 bases each). Trimming removed 5 bases from V and 3 bases from J, with 14 bases in between. This CDR3 comprises 14 residues. CDR3 bases: TGTGCCAGCAGTCCTGGGGACGGTCTCTACGAGCAGTACTTC. The encoded protein is CASSPGDGLYEQYF.

The rearrangement uses TRBV5-1 and TRBJ1-2; TRBD1 aligns across 9 bases. Germline-derived CDR1 and CDR2 are SGHRS and YFSETQ. With V trimmed by 4 bases and J by 8 bases, 12 bases remained unmatched. This CDR3 contains 15 residues. The CDR3 DNA reads TGCGCCAGCAGCGACCCGGGACAGGGAGCGCGGGGCTACACCTTC. It specifies CASSDPGQGARGYTF.

There are a few counts of this clonotype. The rearrangement uses TRBV2 and TRBJ1-2; a possible D gene is TRBD1 (5 bases). Germline loops: CDR1 SNHLY, CDR2 FYNNEI. Trimming pared 5 bases from V and 0 bases from J, leaving 16 bases between. This CDR3 has 16 residues. The CDR3 here is CASSPSGQGPNYGYTF. CDR3 DNA: TGTGCCAGCAGTCCCAGCGGGCAGGGTCCTAACTATGGCTACACCTTC.

This clonotype was counted at least ten times. The J gene is TRBJ2-1, the V gene TRBV7-6; D remains unclear. In germline, CDR1 is SGHVS, CDR2 FNYEAQ. The V gene lost 5 bases and the J gene lost 9 bases, with 14 bases spanning the gap. The length of the CDR3 is 13 residues. Written as DNA, the CDR3 is TGTGCCAGCAGCCGCCGCTCCGGGTCTGAGCAGTTCTTC. Translated, it gives CASSRRSGSEQFF.

V usage is TRBV6-5 and J usage is TRBJ2-2, with TRBD1 matching 7 bases. V lost 0 bases, J lost 2 bases, and 24 bases stayed unmatched. This CDR3 comprises 23 residues. Germline-derived CDR1 and CDR2 are MNHEY and SVGAGI. In DNA, the CDR3 is TGTGCCAGCAGTTACTCGTTAGTTAGCCTTGTGAGGGGGCGGCTACTTAACACCGGGGAGCTGTTTTTT. Translating it yields CASSYSLVSLVRGRLLNTGELFF.

The DNA of the CDR3 is TGCAGCGTTGGACAGGGATGGGGTGAGACCCAGTACTTC. Its translation: CSVGQGWGETQYF. The chain uses TRBV29-1 and TRBJ2-5; 7 nucleotides align to TRBD1. The CDR3 runs to 13 residues. V was clipped by 4 bases and J by 5 bases; unmatched bases: 7. Germline-derived CDR1 and CDR2 are SQVTM and ANQGSEA.

This clonotype was observed a few times. This chain joins TRBV4-1 and TRBJ2-5; D possibly corresponds to TRBD2 (5 bases). CDR1 and CDR2 from the germline V gene are MGHRA and YSYEKL. The ends were cut back, 7 bases at V and 7 bases at J, with 16 bases in the middle. The CDR3 has 13 residues. The CDR3: CASTTSGFGTQYF. DNA of the CDR3: TGCGCCAGCACGACCTCGGGATTTGGGACCCAGTACTTC.

The chain combines TRBV5-1 with TRBJ1-6, with TRBD1 matching 7 bases. Germline V CDR1 and CDR2: SGHRS, YFSETQ. With 5 bases clipped from V and 8 bases from J, the junction kept 7 bases outside the gene matches. The CDR3 loop spans 14 amino acids. The CDR3 DNA reads as TGCGCCAGCAGGACGACAGGGTACGATTCACCCCTCCACTTT. Translation: CASRTTGYDSPLHF. Filled out from reference TRBV5-1 and TRBJ1-6, the complete variable domain reads KAGVTQTPRYLIKTRGQQVTLSCSPISGHRSVSWYQQTPGQGLQFLFEYFSETQRNKGNFPGRFSGRQFSNSRSEMNVSTLELGDSALYLCASRTTGYDSPLHFGNGTRLTVT.

This clonotype has at least ten counts. This chain uses TRBV5-5 with TRBJ1-2; TRBD1 is a possible D gene (6 bases). The CDR3 contains 15 residues. The ends were cut back, 0 bases at V and 3 bases at J, with 12 bases in the middle. Germline V gives CDR1 SGHKS, CDR2 YYEKEE (reference sequence). CDR3 DNA sequence: TGTGCCAGCAGCTTGGTACCAGGGGCTGACTATGGCTACACCTTC. Protein product: CASSLVPGADYGYTF.

The V and J genes are TRBV9 and TRBJ1-1, with 7 bases identical to TRBD1. CDR3 length: 13 amino acids. Germline V lookup: CDR1 SGDLS, CDR2 YYNGEE. With V trimmed by 5 bases and J by 6 bases, 7 bases remained unmatched. Here the CDR3 reads CASSGQEGSEAFF. The DNA for the CDR3 is TGTGCCAGCAGTGGACAGGAGGGGTCTGAAGCTTTCTTT.

This clonotype was counted many times. CDR3: CAWSAKQGGPDQPQHF. The CDR3 bases are TGTGCCTGGAGCGCCAAACAGGGGGGCCCCGATCAGCCCCAGCATTTT. V gene TRBV30 combines with J gene TRBJ1-5, with 8 bases that match TRBD1. Trimming took 3 bases from V and 5 from J; bases not matched to a gene: 12. The V gene's germline CDR1 is GTSNPN and CDR2 SVGIG (reference sequence). This CDR3 is 16 amino acids long.

The rearrangement joins TRBV9 to TRBJ2-1; D gene uncertain. The CDR3 consists of 13 residues. CDR1 SGDLS and CDR2 YYNGEE come from the germline V gene. V lost 2 bases and J lost 8, with 11 bases in between. The CDR3: CASSVDLMDEQFF. CDR3 nucleotide sequence: TGTGCCAGCAGCGTTGACCTAATGGATGAGCAGTTCTTC.

J is TRBJ1-2 and V is TRBV4-1, with D maybe TRBD1 (5 bases). In germline, CDR1 is MGHRA, CDR2 YSYEKL. The length of the CDR3 is 14 residues. V was cut by 3 bases and J by 0 bases, with 8 bases left in between. The CDR3 sequence: CASSHRDSNYGYTF. The CDR3 DNA follows: TGCGCCAGCAGCCACCGGGACTCTAACTATGGCTACACCTTC.

This clonotype was picked up a small number of times. This chain's CDR3 is CASSFEGNYGYTF. The CDR3 DNA reads as TGTGCCAGCAGCTTCGAGGGCAACTATGGCTACACCTTC. The gene calls are TRBV5-4 and TRBJ1-2; D is undetermined. The CDR3 length is 13 residues. Germline loops: CDR1 SGHNT, CDR2 YYREEE (reference sequence). Trimming stripped 2 bases from V and 2 bases from J, with 7 bases between. Variable domain in full (rest from reference TRBV5-4 and TRBJ1-2): ETGVTQSPTHLIKTRGQQVTLRCSSQSGHNTVSWYQQALGQGPQFIFQYYREEENGRGNFPPRFSGLQFPNYSSELNVNALELDDSALYLCASSFEGNYGYTFGSGTRLTVV.

This clonotype has a handful of counts. V usage is TRBV15 and J usage is TRBJ1-4; TRBD1 might be the D (5 bases). Germline values: CDR1 LNHNV, CDR2 YYDKDF (reference sequence). V shed 3 bases and J shed 5 bases, with 7 bases lying between them. The CDR3 spans 13 residues. The DNA for the CDR3 is TGTGCCACCAGCAGGGGGGGGAATGAAAAACTGTTTTTT. It encodes CATSRGGNEKLFF.

This chain connects TRBV24-1 to TRBJ1-2; 7 positions match TRBD1. Germline CDR1 is KGHDR and CDR2 is SFDVKD. This CDR3 has 14 residues. V shed 4 bases, J shed 8 bases, and the junction held 9 bases outside the gene matches. The CDR3 DNA sequence: TGTGCCACCAGTGACTTGACAGGGTCAGGGGGCTACACCTTC. Its translation: CATSDLTGSGGYTF.

This clonotype was observed a few times. The V and J genes are TRBV5-6 and TRBJ2-1; no clear D. Per germline, CDR1 SGHDT and CDR2 YYEEEE. Trimming removed 4 bases from V and 7 bases from J, with 9 bases in between. CDR3 length equals 12 residues. The CDR3 spells CASSRPSNEQFF. CDR3 nucleotides: TGTGCCAGCAGCCGACCTAGTAATGAGCAGTTCTTC. The entire variable domain, with the rest obtained from reference TRBV5-6 and TRBJ2-1, is as follows: DAGVTQSPTHLIKTRGQQVTLRCSPKSGHDTVSWYQQALGQGPQFIFQYYEEEERQRGNFPDRFSGHQFPNYSSELNVNALLLGDSALYLCASSRPSNEQFFGPGTRLTVL.

At least ten counts were recorded for this clonotype. This chain joins TRBV9 and TRBJ1-2; D not resolved. The CDR3 is 14 amino acids. Per the germline V gene, CDR1 is SGDLS and CDR2 is YYNGEE. The germline V and J ends were trimmed by 6 bases and 5 bases, with 17 bases remaining between them. CDR3 loop: CASKQTGTLYGYTF. Here the CDR3 DNA reads TGTGCCAGCAAGCAGACGGGTACACTTTATGGCTACACCTTC.

This clonotype appeared a few times. V usage is TRBV4-1 and J usage is TRBJ2-7; a weak D match, TRBD1 (6 bases). Per germline, CDR1 MGHRA and CDR2 YSYEKL. CDR3 length: 13 residues. V lost 4 bases to trimming and J lost 9 bases, with 16 bases between them. CDR3 residues: CASSPPTGLGQYF. The CDR3 DNA follows: TGCGCCAGCAGCCCCCCGACAGGACTCGGGCAGTACTTC.

The CDR3 spells CATSGGLALYEQYF. CDR3 DNA sequence: TGTGCCACCAGCGGGGGACTAGCACTATACGAGCAGTACTTC. The genes are TRBV15 and TRBJ2-7, with 9 nucleotides matching TRBD2. Germline CDR1 LNHNV, CDR2 YYDKDF (reference sequence). V lost 5 bases to trimming and J lost 4 bases; unmatched junction nucleotides: 6. This CDR3 has 14 residues.